This T cell receptor beta chain was recovered during a study of Graves' ophthalmopathy and Graves' hyperthyroidism. Whole-study results and caveats: Ophthalmopathy progression was predicted by the model at less than 71% sensitivity and approximately 73% specificity. Blood samples also showed most expanded thyroid clonotypes exceeding 0.001 frequency.

Ophthalmopathy donors' eye disease showed moderate-to-severe activity, CAS of at least 3, NOSPECS of at least 4 and duration under 3 months. Clinical symptoms, serum thyroxine, TRAb, thyroid ultrasound and orbital computed tomography formed the basis of diagnosis. From RNA, the CDR3 regions of TCR beta chains were amplified and sequenced. RT-PCR in the first round used HTBI primers; a second-round multiplex PCR followed. One entry per CDR3 protein results from TCRdb running MiXCR on the multiplex PCR reads. This sample has about 220,000 distinct CDR3 sequences, with about 22% found just once. The germline V and J ends were trimmed by 0 bases and 1 base, with 10 bases remaining between them. Germline CDR1 and CDR2: LNHNV and YYDKDF (reference sequence). This CDR3 is built from 15 residues. A remark on this clonotype: The antigen is undetermined.

The material sequenced was peripheral blood. The chain uses TRBV15 and TRBJ2-7; TRBD1 is a possible D gene (6 bases). This TCR derives from a woman in her 50s with Graves' ophthalmopathy. CDR3 nucleotide sequence: TGTGCCACCAGCAGAGATAAGGACAGATCCTACGAGCAGTACTTC. Encoded protein: CATSRDKDRSYEQYF.